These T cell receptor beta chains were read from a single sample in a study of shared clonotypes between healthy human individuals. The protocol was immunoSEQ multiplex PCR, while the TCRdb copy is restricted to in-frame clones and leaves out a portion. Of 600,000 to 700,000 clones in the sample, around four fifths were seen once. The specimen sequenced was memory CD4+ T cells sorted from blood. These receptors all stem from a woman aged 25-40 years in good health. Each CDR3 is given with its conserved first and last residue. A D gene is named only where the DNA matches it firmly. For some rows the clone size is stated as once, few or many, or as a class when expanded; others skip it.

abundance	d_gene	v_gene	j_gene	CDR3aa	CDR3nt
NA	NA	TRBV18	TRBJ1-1	CASSPSSSANTEAFF	TGTGCCAGCTCACCATCGAGCAGCGCGAACACTGAAGCTTTCTTT
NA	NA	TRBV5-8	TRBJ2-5	CASSFLWAGEETQYF	TGTGCCAGCAGCTTCTTGTGGGCAGGGGAGGAGACCCAGTACTTC
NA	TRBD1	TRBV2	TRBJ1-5	CASTQTGEQPQHF	TGTGCCAGCACCCAGACAGGGGAACAGCCCCAGCATTTT
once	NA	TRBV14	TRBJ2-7	CASSPIGVLDSYEQYF	TGTGCCAGCAGCCCCATTGGAGTTCTGGACTCCTACGAGCAGTACTTC
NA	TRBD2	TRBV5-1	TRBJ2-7	CASSFAGAYEQYF	TGCGCCAGCAGCTTTGCGGGGGCCTACGAGCAGTACTTC
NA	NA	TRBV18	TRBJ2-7	CASSPLSYEQYF	TGTGCCAGCTCACCTCTATCCTACGAGCAGTACTTC
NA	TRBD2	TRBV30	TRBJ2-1	CAWSAVWRGGVNNEQFF	TGTGCCTGGAGCGCCGTATGGCGGGGGGGGGTAAACAATGAGCAGTTCTTC
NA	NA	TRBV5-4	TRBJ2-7	CASSWGPGAEQYF	TGTGCCAGCAGCTGGGGGCCGGGGGCCGAGCAGTACTTC
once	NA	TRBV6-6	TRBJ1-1	CASSRWQGDTEAFF	TGTGCCAGCAGTCGATGGCAGGGCGACACTGAAGCTTTCTTT
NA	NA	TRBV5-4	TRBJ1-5	CASSLDQNQPQHF	TGTGCCAGCAGCTTGGACCAGAATCAGCCCCAGCATTTT
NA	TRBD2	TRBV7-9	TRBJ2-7	CASSLVVTGGSYEQYF	TGTGCCAGCAGCTTAGTGGTGACGGGGGGCTCCTACGAGCAGTACTTC
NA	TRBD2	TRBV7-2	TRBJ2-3	CASSLASLAASRADTQYF	TGTGCCAGCAGCTTAGCCTCTCTAGCGGCCTCAAGGGCAGATACGCAGTATTTT
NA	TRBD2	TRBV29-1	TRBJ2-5	CSVNRDGGEETQYF	TGCAGCGTCAACCGGGACGGGGGGGAAGAGACCCAGTACTTC
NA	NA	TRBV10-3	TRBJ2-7	CAISESWRRSYEQYF	TGTGCCATCAGTGAGTCCTGGCGACGATCCTACGAGCAGTACTTC
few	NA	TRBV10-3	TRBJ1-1	CAISVQGGGTEAFF	TGTGCCATCAGTGTTCAGGGCGGTGGTACTGAAGCTTTCTTT
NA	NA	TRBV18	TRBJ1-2	CASSPTTGRNYGYTF	TGTGCCAGCTCACCAACCACAGGGAGAAACTATGGCTACACCTTC
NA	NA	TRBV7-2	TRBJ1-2	CASSRATDDYGYTF	TGTGCCAGCAGCCGAGCGACAGATGACTATGGCTACACCTTC
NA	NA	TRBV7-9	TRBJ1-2	CASSFGSNNYGYTF	TGTGCCAGCAGCTTTGGGTCAAATAACTATGGCTACACCTTC
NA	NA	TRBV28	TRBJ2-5	CASRDRRGPGFETQYF	TGTGCCAGCCGCGACCGGCGGGGTCCTGGTTTTGAGACCCAGTACTTC
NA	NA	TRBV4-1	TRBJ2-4	CASSQPAGQRAKNIQYF	TGCGCCAGCAGCCAACCTGCCGGCCAGAGAGCCAAAAACATTCAGTACTTC
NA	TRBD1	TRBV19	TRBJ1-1	CASSPLGQGVLMNTEAFF	TGTGCCAGTAGTCCCTTGGGACAGGGCGTACTTATGAACACTGAAGCTTTCTTT
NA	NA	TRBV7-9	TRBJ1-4	CASSLSGEALFRKLFF	TGTGCCAGCAGCTTAAGCGGGGAGGCGCTTTTCAGAAAACTGTTTTTT
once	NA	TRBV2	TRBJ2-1	CASSEEEGRYNEQFF	TGTGCCAGCAGTGAAGAGGAGGGGCGGTACAATGAGCAGTTCTTC
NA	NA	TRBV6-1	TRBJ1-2	CASSAQGGYGYTF	TGTGCCAGCAGTGCGCAGGGTGGCTATGGCTACACCTTC
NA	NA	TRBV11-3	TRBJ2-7	CASSLAGVPNYEQYF	TGTGCCAGCAGCCTAGCTGGGGTCCCTAACTACGAGCAGTACTTC
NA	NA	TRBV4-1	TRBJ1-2	CASSPTEGGYGYTF	TGCGCCAGCAGCCCGACAGAGGGGGGCTATGGCTACACCTTC
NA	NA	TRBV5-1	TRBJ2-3	CASSLAKAEDTQYF	TGCGCCAGCAGCTTGGCAAAGGCGGAAGATACGCAGTATTTT
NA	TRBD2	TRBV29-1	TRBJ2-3	CSVDDRSGRADTQYF	TGCAGCGTTGATGACCGGAGCGGGAGGGCTGATACGCAGTATTTT
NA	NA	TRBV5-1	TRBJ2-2	CASSLVGLKDTGELFF	TGCGCCAGCAGCTTGGTTGGACTCAAGGACACCGGGGAGCTGTTTTTT
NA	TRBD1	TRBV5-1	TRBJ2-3	CASSWGQPMSDTQYF	TGCGCCAGCAGCTGGGGACAGCCTATGTCAGATACGCAGTATTTT
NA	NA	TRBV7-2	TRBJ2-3	CASSAPGLAHPSTDTQYF	TGTGCCAGCAGCGCCCCCGGGCTAGCCCATCCCAGCACAGATACGCAGTATTTT
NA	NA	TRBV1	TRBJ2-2	CTSSQDRASGRRFVTGELFF	TGCACCAGCAGCCAAGATCGGGCTAGCGGTAGGAGGTTTGTCACCGGGGAGCTGTTTTTT
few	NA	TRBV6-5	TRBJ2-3	CASMTAWGTDTQYF	TGTGCCAGCATGACAGCATGGGGCACAGATACGCAGTATTTT
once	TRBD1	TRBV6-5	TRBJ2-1	CASSIRDRALF	TGTGCCAGCAGTATCCGGGACAGAGCTCTCTTC
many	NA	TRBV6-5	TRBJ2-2	CASSSGLSHTGELFF	TGTGCCAGCAGTTCGGGCCTATCCCACACCGGGGAGCTGTTTTTT
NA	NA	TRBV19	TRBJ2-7	CASHPGRLPYEQYF	TGTGCCAGCCACCCAGGGAGGCTTCCCTACGAGCAGTACTTC
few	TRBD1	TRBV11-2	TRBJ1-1	CASSLTGQGTEAFF	TGTGCCAGCAGCTTAACGGGACAGGGCACTGAAGCTTTCTTT
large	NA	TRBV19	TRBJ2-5	CASRGGNGETQYF	TGTGCCAGTAGGGGAGGAAACGGGGAGACCCAGTACTTC
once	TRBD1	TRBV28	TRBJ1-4	CASSLGQGFKKLFF	TGTGCCAGCTCCCTCGGACAGGGTTTTAAAAAACTGTTTTTT
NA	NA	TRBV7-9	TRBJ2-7	CASTLTGPGEQYF	TGTGCCAGCACCTTAACAGGGCCGGGGGAGCAGTACTTC
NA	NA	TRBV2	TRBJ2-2	CASGGVGELFF	TGTGCCAGCGGGGGCGTCGGGGAGCTGTTTTTT
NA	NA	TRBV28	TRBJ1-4	CASSGTVNEKLFF	TGTGCCAGCAGTGGCACAGTTAATGAAAAACTGTTTTTT
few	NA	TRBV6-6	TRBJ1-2	CASSSQIGGGYTF	TGTGCCAGCAGTTCACAGATTGGAGGAGGCTACACCTTC
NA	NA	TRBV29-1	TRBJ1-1	CSVEVPEGTEAFF	TGCAGCGTTGAAGTGCCCGAAGGTACTGAAGCTTTCTTT
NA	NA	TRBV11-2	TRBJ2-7	CASSFDRSYEQYF	TGTGCCAGCAGCTTCGACCGGTCCTACGAGCAGTACTTC
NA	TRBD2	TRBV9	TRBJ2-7	CASSPSGTSGYEQYF	TGTGCCAGCAGCCCCTCGGGGACTAGCGGCTACGAGCAGTACTTC
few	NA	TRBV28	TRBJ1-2	CASMRFGVEQGRGYTF	TGTGCCAGCATGAGGTTTGGAGTAGAACAGGGTCGTGGCTACACCTTC
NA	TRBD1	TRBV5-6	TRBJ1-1	CASSWRDRLNTEAFF	TGTGCCAGCAGCTGGAGGGACAGATTGAACACTGAAGCTTTCTTT
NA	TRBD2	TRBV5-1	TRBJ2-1	CASSLTAGHNEQFF	TGCGCCAGCAGCTTGACAGCGGGACACAATGAGCAGTTCTTC
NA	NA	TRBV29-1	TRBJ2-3	CSVESIAGLRTDTQYF	TGCAGCGTTGAGAGTATCGCAGGCCTCCGCACAGATACGCAGTATTTT
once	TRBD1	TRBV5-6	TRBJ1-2	CASSLARQGAKGYTF	TGTGCCAGCAGCTTGGCCAGGCAGGGGGCGAAGGGCTACACCTTC